Below are 25 T cell receptor beta chains sequenced from a single sample in a study of long-term antiretroviral therapy in people with HIV. Sequencing relied on immunoSEQ assay v3.0, run at survey level. Using immunoSEQ multiplex PCR, the repertoire was profiled, and TCRdb retains in-frame clones only, with some absent. The sample yields roughly 35,000 clones, approximately 85% seen once. The sample consisted of unsorted PBMCs, taken around 3.3 years after starting antiretroviral therapy. Every receptor here comes from a man between 18 and 35 years old with HIV.

V is TRBV19 and J is TRBJ1-2; unclear D gene. The CDR3 runs 16 residues. Germline V lookup: CDR1 LNHDA, CDR2 SQIVND (reference sequence). V was shortened by 5 bases and J by 7 bases, with 23 bases between the two germline ends. The CDR3 region is CASSYKVEGPLSGYTF. The CDR3, as DNA: TGTGCCAGTAGTTATAAGGTCGAGGGTCCCTTGTCTGGCTACACCTTC.

V usage is TRBV10-1 and J usage is TRBJ2-2, with D perhaps assigned TRBD1 or TRBD2 (6 bases each). The V end was cut by 3 bases, the J end by 14 bases, with 16 bases between. Germline-derived CDR1 and CDR2 are WNHNN and SYGVQD (reference sequence). CDR3 length equals 13 residues. CDR3: CASSEGGKQALFF. CDR3 nucleotides: TGCGCCAGCAGTGAAGGGGGGAAACAGGCTCTGTTTTTT.

V usage is TRBV11-2 and J usage is TRBJ2-7, with 8 bases identical to TRBD1. This CDR3 has 15 residues. Trimming took 3 bases from V and 0 from J; bases not matched to a gene: 4. CDR1 and CDR2 from the germline V gene are SGHAT and FQNNGV. The CDR3 DNA reads as TGTGCCAGCAGCTTTGGACAGGGTCCCTCCTACGAGCAGTACTTC. Amino acids: CASSFGQGPSYEQYF.

The chain joins TRBV6-6 to TRBJ2-7, with 13 positions matching TRBD2. V lost 5 bases, J lost 5 bases, and 6 bases stayed unmatched. The germline V gene encodes CDR1 MNHNY and CDR2 SVGAGI (reference sequence). The CDR3 loop spans 15 amino acids. The CDR3 nucleotides are TGTGCCAGCAGTCGAGGACTAGCGGGAGTCAACGAGCAGTACTTC. Its protein product is CASSRGLAGVNEQYF.

J is TRBJ1-1 and V is TRBV5-6; tentatively, D is TRBD1 (5 bases). The V and J ends lost 4 bases and 1 base respectively, with 17 bases between them. Germline V gives CDR1 SGHDT, CDR2 YYEEEE. The CDR3 covers 16 residues. CDR3 residues: CASSQLLGGGNTEAFF. In DNA, the CDR3 is TGTGCCAGCAGCCAGCTGCTTGGGGGGGGGAACACTGAAGCTTTCTTT.

As for this clone: The same CDR3 also results from other DNA sequences found in this sample. V is TRBV15 and J is TRBJ1-5, with D unresolved. V was cut by 5 bases and J by 4 bases, with 18 bases left in between. Germline CDR1 reads LNHNV; CDR2 reads YYDKDF (reference sequence). This CDR3 region has 16 residues. The CDR3 spells CATSRRTRGDNQPQHF. CDR3 DNA sequence: TGTGCCACCAGCCGGAGAACGCGGGGTGATAATCAGCCCCAGCATTTT.

The gene calls are TRBV2 and TRBJ2-7; possibly TRBD1 or TRBD2 for D (5 bases each). The V gene lost 2 bases and the J gene lost 7 bases, with 15 bases spanning the gap. Germline CDR1 and CDR2: SNHLY and FYNNEI. This CDR3 has 14 residues. CDR3 in amino acids: CASSERDLSTEQYF. Here the CDR3 DNA reads TGTGCCAGCAGTGAAAGGGACCTTTCTACGGAGCAGTACTTC. Combining the CDR3 with reference TRBV2 and TRBJ2-7 gives the whole variable domain EPEVTQTPSHQVTQMGQEVILRCVPISNHLYFYWYRQILGQKVEFLVSFYNNEISEKSEIFDDQFSVERPDGSNFTLKIRSTKLEDSAMYFCASSERDLSTEQYFGPGTRLTVT.

This rearrangement joins TRBV7-2 to TRBJ1-1, with D unclear. V was cut by 1 base and J by 7 bases, with 10 bases left in between. Per the germline V gene, CDR1 is SGHTA and CDR2 is FQGNSA. The CDR3 consists of 13 residues. The CDR3 sequence: CASSLEVKREAFF. The CDR3 DNA is TGTGCCAGCAGCTTAGAAGTGAAGCGTGAAGCTTTCTTT.

This rearrangement joins TRBV5-1 to TRBJ1-1; D not resolved. This CDR3 contains 15 residues. In germline, CDR1 is SGHRS, CDR2 YFSETQ. V shed 4 bases and J shed 2 bases, with 15 bases lying between them. The CDR3 DNA reads as TGCGCCAGCAGCCTGGTCGGTCGGGGTAACACTGAAGCTTTCTTT. This gives the protein CASSLVGRGNTEAFF.

The J gene is TRBJ2-7, the V gene TRBV7-7, with 9 bases that match TRBD2. CDR1 SSHAT and CDR2 FNYEAQ come from the germline V gene (reference sequence). This CDR3 contains 13 residues. The CDR3: CASGGSREYEQYF. The CDR3, as DNA: TGTGCTAGCGGGGGAAGTAGGGAATACGAGCAGTACTTC.

This chain joins TRBV7-6 and TRBJ2-7; 7 bases align to TRBD1. The germline CDR1 and CDR2 sequences are SGHVS and FNYEAQ. V lost 1 base to trimming and J lost 4 bases; unmatched junction nucleotides: 7. The CDR3 sequence is 15 residues long. CDR3 loop: CASSLEGTDQYEQYF. The CDR3, as DNA: TGTGCCAGCAGCTTAGAAGGGACAGACCAATACGAGCAGTACTTC.

The chain links TRBV5-8 to TRBJ1-3, with TRBD1 as a possible D gene (6 bases). CDR3 length: 16 amino acids. Germline CDR1 is SGHTS and CDR2 is YDEGEE. V was shortened by 2 bases and J by 2 bases, with 14 bases between the two germline ends. Written as DNA, the CDR3 is TGTGCCAGCAGCTTATGGACAGACCCCACTGGAAACACCATATATTTT. Translation: CASSLWTDPTGNTIYF.

The chain joins TRBV10-3 to TRBJ1-2, with unresolved D. There are 13 residues in the CDR3. V was trimmed by 6 bases and J by 8 bases, leaving 16 bases between them. Germline V lookup: CDR1 ENHRY, CDR2 SYGVKD. In DNA form, the CDR3 reads TGTGCCATCAGAAACAGCGAGTCGGGGGGCTACACCTTC. It codes for CAIRNSESGGYTF.

The chain is built from TRBV2 and TRBJ2-6; TRBD1 agrees at 9 bases. The CDR3 covers 19 residues. Trimming took 2 bases from V and 1 from J; bases not matched to a gene: 9. CDR1 SNHLY and CDR2 FYNNEI come from the germline V gene. The CDR3: CASSERGDRGVSGANVLTF. Written as DNA, the CDR3 is TGTGCCAGCAGTGAAAGAGGAGACAGGGGGGTTTCTGGGGCCAACGTCCTGACTTTC.

This chain connects TRBV7-9 to TRBJ2-3, with TRBD2 as a possible D gene (6 bases). From germline, CDR1 is SEHNR and CDR2 FQNEAQ (reference sequence). Deletions cut 2 bases from V and 2 bases from J, with 11 bases between. This CDR3 region has 15 residues. The CDR3 loop is CASSLIADFTDTQYF. CDR3 coding DNA: TGTGCCAGCAGCTTAATAGCGGACTTCACAGATACGCAGTATTTT.

V is TRBV7-9 and J is TRBJ2-7; 9 nucleotides agree with TRBD1. Trimming at V came to 3 bases and at J to 4 bases, leaving 7 bases not matched to a gene. CDR1 SEHNR and CDR2 FQNEAQ come from the germline V gene (reference sequence). The CDR3 is 15 amino acids. The chain's CDR3 is CASSFPGQGLYEQYF. The CDR3 DNA is TGTGCCAGCAGCTTCCCGGGACAGGGTTTGTACGAGCAGTACTTC.

The rearrangement links TRBV27 to TRBJ1-2; D unclear. V lost 2 bases, J lost 4 bases, and 20 bases lay in between. In germline, CDR1 is MNHEY, CDR2 SMNVEV (reference sequence). The CDR3 is 17 residues long. CDR3 sequence reads: CASSLTGLSHLGYGYTF. As DNA, the CDR3 is TGTGCCAGCAGTTTAACGGGCTTGTCGCACCTGGGCTATGGCTACACCTTC.

The chain has TRBV6-1 and TRBJ1-1; the match to TRBD1 covers 8 bases. The CDR3 is 15 amino acids. CDR1 is MNHNS, CDR2 SASEGT, per germline. After removal of 4 bases from V and 2 bases from J, the junction contained 6 bases not matched to a gene. The CDR3 sequence is CASSAQGAGNTEAFF. Here the CDR3 DNA reads TGTGCCAGCAGTGCTCAGGGGGCGGGTAACACTGAAGCTTTCTTT.

This clone was counted between two and nine times. The rearrangement joins TRBV5-1 to TRBJ1-5, with 8 bases aligning to TRBD1. The CDR3 totals 15 residues. Unmatched junction bases numbered 7, after V lost 4 bases and J lost 4 bases. In germline, CDR1 is SGHRS, CDR2 YFSETQ. CDR3 sequence reads: CASSSGQGVNQPQHF. CDR3 nucleotide sequence: TGCGCCAGCAGCAGTGGACAGGGTGTAAATCAGCCCCAGCATTTT.

The chain uses TRBV11-2 and TRBJ2-7, with 8 nucleotides matching TRBD1. This CDR3 has 15 residues. Germline loops: CDR1 SGHAT, CDR2 FQNNGV. V lost 0 bases and J lost 5; bases outside the gene matches: 6. CDR3 sequence: CASSLEGQGADEQYF. The CDR3 DNA is TGTGCCAGCAGCTTAGAGGGTCAGGGGGCAGACGAGCAGTACTTC.

The V gene is TRBV6-1, the J gene TRBJ1-5, with D perhaps TRBD1 (6 bases). The germline gives CDR1 MNHNS, CDR2 SASEGT. The ends were cut back, 6 bases at V and 7 bases at J, with 13 bases in the middle. This CDR3 spans 13 amino acids. CDR3 loop: CASRDRGGQPQHF. CDR3 sequence (DNA): TGTGCCAGCAGAGACCGAGGGGGGCAGCCCCAGCATTTT.

This clone counts as medium-sized. J is TRBJ2-7 and V is TRBV28, with unresolved D. Germline V gives CDR1 MDHEN, CDR2 SYDVKM. This CDR3 has 15 residues. V lost 3 bases and J 0 bases, leaving 12 bases between the germline ends. CDR3: CASSLEQSNSYEQYF. The CDR3 DNA sequence: TGTGCCAGCAGTTTGGAACAGAGTAACTCCTACGAGCAGTACTTC.

In this sample, this clone turned up a few times. This chain connects TRBV4-3 to TRBJ2-1; unclear D gene. CDR3 length equals 15 residues. With 0 bases removed from V and 7 bases from J, the gap between germline ends came to 13 bases. Germline V lookup: CDR1 LGHNA, CDR2 YSLEER. The CDR3 nucleotides read TGCGCCAGCAGCCAAGATCCGTGGGTCGGTAATGAGCAGTTCTTC. Amino acid sequence: CASSQDPWVGNEQFF.

The chain is built from TRBV5-4 and TRBJ1-1; 10 bases are a match to TRBD1. Germline values: CDR1 SGHNT, CDR2 YYREEE (reference sequence). The V gene end was trimmed by 1 base and the J gene end by 6 bases; junction bases not matched to a gene: 3. The CDR3 has 14 amino acids. The CDR3 spells CASSLRDRGPEAFF. CDR3 bases: TGTGCCAGCAGCTTGCGTGACAGGGGGCCTGAAGCTTTCTTT.

The gene calls are TRBV6-6 and TRBJ2-7; the match to TRBD1 covers 9 bases. J was trimmed by 9 bases and V by 0 bases; bases with no gene match: 6. In germline, CDR1 is MNHNY, CDR2 SVGAGI (reference sequence). CDR3 length: 14 residues. The CDR3: CASSYSVTGGLQYF. The DNA for the CDR3 is TGTGCCAGCAGTTACTCAGTGACAGGGGGGTTGCAGTACTTC.